This T cell receptor (beta chain) was profiled in a study of molecular identifiers for immune sequencing clone quantification. Study context: RNA, taken in replicates from about 20,000 or 100,000 naive CD8 cells, was split five ways, with four sequenced. Study-wide points: In CMV-specific effectors, clones above 20 copies held over 97% of molecules; naive, under 1%. Detection of one spiked Jurkat cell's TCR RNA reportedly worked in 900,000 to 1,000,000 naive cells.

Many counts were recorded for this clonotype. Its target is not known. Using 10%, 30% or 50% RNA, naive CD8 libraries were derived from around 20,000 to 1,000,000 sorted cells. MiXCR was run by TCRdb on the PCR reads, yielding one entry per CDR3 protein. The sample carries hundreds of thousands of distinct CDR3 sequences, approximately 24% recorded once. CDR1 and CDR2 from the germline V gene are SGHAT and FQNNGV. The junction had 3 bases not matched to a gene; V was cut back by 2 bases and J by 8 bases. The CDR3 sequence is 14 residues long. The sequenced sample was naive CD8+ T cells from blood, with Jurkat cell RNA spiked in. Described subset: FACS-sorted CD8+CD4-CCR7+CD45RA+ naive T cells. The clonotype comes from a human donor in good health. Some libraries in this study had Jurkat cell RNA spiked in. The chain is built from TRBV11-2 and TRBJ2-1; 10 positions match TRBD2. Here the CDR3 reads CASSLPGLAYEQFF. The CDR3 nucleotides read TGTGCCAGCAGCTTACCGGGACTAGCGTATGAGCAGTTCTTC.